One and the same sample provided the 9 T cell receptor beta chains below, sequenced in a study of shared clonotypes between healthy human individuals. Here immunoSEQ multiplex PCR was the method, and the copy in TCRdb shows in-frame clones only, minus some. The data contain 2 million to 3 million clones, over 85% of them singletons. Source material: naive CD4+ T cells sorted from blood. Subset denoted: CD45RA+ positively selected. All receptors come from a man aged 18 to 30 in good health.

This rearrangement joins TRBV4-1 to TRBJ1-4; perhaps TRBD1 as D (6 bases). CDR1 is MGHRA and CDR2 is YSYEKL in the germline V gene. This CDR3 is built from 15 residues. Trimming stripped 5 bases from V and 8 bases from J, with 18 bases between. The CDR3 bases are TGCGCCAGCAGCTATCCCGGGGGCAAAGGGGAAAAACTGTTTTTT. It yields the protein CASSYPGGKGEKLFF.

The rearrangement uses TRBV6-6 and TRBJ1-2; D remains unclear. Looked up from germline, CDR1 is MNHNY and CDR2 is SVGAGI (reference sequence). V was clipped by 3 bases and J by 5 bases, with 7 bases between them. The CDR3 runs 12 residues. CDR3 loop: CASSYGVYGYTF. The CDR3 DNA is TGTGCCAGCAGTTATGGTGTGTATGGCTACACCTTC.

For this clone: Other nucleotide sequences from this sample produce the same CDR3. The chain recombines TRBV5-1 with TRBJ2-5; TRBD2 matches at 12 bases. Germline V gene sequence: CDR1 SGHRS, CDR2 YFSETQ. J was trimmed by 2 bases and V by 0 bases; bases with no gene match: 2. The CDR3 length is 16 residues. CDR3 nucleotides: TGCGCCAGCAGCTTGGTCGGGACTAGCGGGCAAGAGACCCAGTACTTC. Residues: CASSLVGTSGQETQYF.

V gene TRBV11-3 combines with J gene TRBJ2-1; D is perhaps TRBD2 (5 bases). CDR3 length: 14 residues. CDR1 is SGHNT, CDR2 YENEEA, per germline. Trimming removed 5 bases at V and 8 bases at J, with 16 bases between. CDR3 coding DNA: TGTGCCAGCAGCAAACAACCACCCGGGGATGAGCAGTTCTTC. This sequence encodes CASSKQPPGDEQFF.

The chain has TRBV4-1 and TRBJ2-7; 10 nucleotides align to TRBD1. Germline CDR1 reads MGHRA; CDR2 reads YSYEKL. The trim removed 5 bases at V and 0 bases at J, leaving 25 bases unmatched. The CDR3 is made up of 22 amino acids. This CDR3 is CASSFSFYSGTGVSGGSYEQYF. In DNA, the CDR3 is TGCGCCAGCAGCTTCTCATTTTACTCCGGGACAGGGGTTAGTGGGGGCTCCTACGAGCAGTACTTC.

The chain joins TRBV4-1 to TRBJ2-3; D unresolved. Germline CDR1 and CDR2: MGHRA and YSYEKL. V lost 1 base and J 4 bases, leaving 9 bases between the germline ends. This CDR3 is built from 14 residues. CDR3 sequence reads: CASSQGFVPDTQYF. The CDR3 DNA is TGCGCCAGCAGCCAAGGTTTCGTCCCAGATACGCAGTATTTT.

This clone was counted between two and nine times. This rearrangement joins TRBV7-6 to TRBJ2-1, with TRBD2 as a possible D gene (6 bases). Per the germline V gene, CDR1 is SGHVS and CDR2 is FNYEAQ. V was shortened by 5 bases and J by 2 bases, with 10 bases between the two germline ends. This CDR3 comprises 14 residues. DNA for the CDR3: TGTGCCAGCAGCCCCGGGGGAACCTACAATGAGCAGTTCTTC. Residues: CASSPGGTYNEQFF.

V gene TRBV19 combines with J gene TRBJ2-3; 10 nucleotides line up with TRBD2. V dropped 6 bases and J dropped 1; count of bases not matched to a gene: 4. There are 15 residues in the CDR3. Germline V lookup: CDR1 LNHDA, CDR2 SQIVND (reference sequence). This CDR3 reads CASRAGGLGTDTQYF. The CDR3 nucleotides are TGTGCCAGTAGAGCGGGGGGGCTGGGCACAGATACGCAGTATTTT. The complete variable domain, with remaining parts taken from reference TRBV19 and TRBJ2-3, reads DGGITQSPKYLFRKEGQNVTLSCEQNLNHDAMYWYRQDPGQGLRLIYYSQIVNDFQKGDIAEGYSVSREKKESFPLTVTSAQKNPTAFYLCASRAGGLGTDTQYFGPGTRLTVL.

About this clone: This same CDR3 is encoded by further DNA sequences in the sample. This chain joins TRBV19 and TRBJ1-1; D is unclear. Trimming cost V 5 bases and J 2 bases, with 12 bases left between them. The CDR3 runs to 14 residues. Looked up from germline, CDR1 is LNHDA and CDR2 is SQIVND (reference sequence). DNA of the CDR3: TGTGCCAGTAGTTTCGACCGGGGAAACACTGAAGCTTTCTTT. Its protein is CASSFDRGNTEAFF.